The 28 T cell receptor beta chains reported below all come from one sample, sequenced in a study of human T cells and chemical hapten exposure. Via MiXCR, TCRdb re-called the RACE reads, giving one row per CDR3 protein. The sample lists about 100,000 distinct CDR3 sequences, roughly an eighth occurring once. Regarding time point: patch test 2, 6 weeks after DPC sensitization. The treatment denotes: therapeutic diphenylcyclopropenone sensitization with weekly scalp DPC. Sequenced material: whole blood, taken in connection with sensitization to the hapten diphenylcyclopropenone (DPC). These receptors were obtained from a woman in her forties with alopecia areata. Some clones in this sample may be carry-over from other donors' samples.

This clonotype was observed a few times. This chain connects TRBV20-1 to TRBJ2-1, with D tentatively TRBD1 (6 bases). This CDR3 is built from 11 residues. Germline values: CDR1 DFQATT, CDR2 SNEGSKA (reference sequence). V lost 6 bases to trimming and J lost 8 bases, with 11 bases between them. The CDR3, as DNA: TGCAGTGCCACACAGGGCCATGAGCAGTTCTTC. Translating it yields CSATQGHEQFF.

This clonotype has just a few counts. The chain uses TRBV6-2 or TRBV6-3 and TRBJ2-1, with 8 bases lining up with TRBD1. The CDR3 loop spans 16 amino acids. CDR1 and CDR2 from the germline V gene are MNHEY and SVGEGT. Trimming removed 3 bases from V and 7 bases from J; junction bases left unmatched: 11. In nucleotides, the CDR3 is TGTGCCAGCAGTTATCCGAGCAGGGGGCAGAGTAATGAGCAGTTCTTC. Its translation: CASSYPSRGQSNEQFF.

The CDR3 DNA is TGCAGCGTTGCCCCTTCACTCATGAACACTGAAGCTTTCTTT. Its protein is CSVAPSLMNTEAFF. The chain links TRBV29-1 to TRBJ1-1; no definite D call. Germline loops: CDR1 SQVTM, CDR2 ANQGSEA. The CDR3 spans 14 residues. V lost 4 bases, J lost 0 bases, and 12 bases lay in between. The full variable domain, in which reference TRBV29-1 and TRBJ1-1 provide the parts outside the CDR3, is SAVISQKPSRDICQRGTSLTIQCQVDSQVTMMFWYRQQPGQSLTLIATANQGSEATYESGFVIDKFPISRPNLTFSTLTVSNMSPEDSSIYLCSVAPSLMNTEAFFGQGTRLTVV.

This clonotype was observed a few times. The chain's CDR3 is CASSPLASGTIDEQYF. DNA for the CDR3: TGTGCCAGCTCACCACTCGCTAGCGGGACAATTGACGAGCAGTACTTC. The rearrangement links TRBV18 to TRBJ2-7; 9 bases map to TRBD2. V was clipped by 1 base and J by 5 bases; unmatched bases: 9. This CDR3 spans 16 amino acids. Per the germline V gene, CDR1 is KGHSH and CDR2 is LQKENI.

This clonotype was seen only a few times. This chain connects TRBV11-2 to TRBJ2-1; either TRBD1 or TRBD2 may fit D (5 bases each). V was cut by 2 bases and J by 13 bases, with 15 bases left in between. Germline V gives CDR1 SGHAT, CDR2 FQNNGV. There are 13 residues in the CDR3. CDR3 DNA sequence: TGTGCCAGCAGCTTACGTGGCAGGGAGAACCAGTTCTTC. It specifies CASSLRGRENQFF.

This clonotype was seen many times. The J gene is TRBJ1-5, the V gene TRBV20-1; 7 nucleotides line up with TRBD1. CDR3 size: 13 residues. Unmatched junction bases numbered 5, after V lost 6 bases and J lost 3 bases. Germline V gene lookup returns CDR1 DFQATT and CDR2 SNEGSKA (reference sequence). CDR3 in DNA: TGCAGTGCGATAGACAGGGCCAATCAGCCCCAGCATTTT. Protein sequence: CSAIDRANQPQHF.

The rearrangement uses TRBV6-5 and TRBJ2-7, with D possibly TRBD2 on 6 matching bases. V was trimmed by 6 bases and J by 0 bases, leaving 15 bases between them. Looked up from germline, CDR1 is MNHEY and CDR2 is SVGAGI. This CDR3 is 15 amino acids long. In nucleotides, the CDR3 is TGTGCCAGCAGAAATGCGGGACTGAACTCCTACGAGCAGTACTTC. This encodes CASRNAGLNSYEQYF.

This clonotype has just a few counts. The V gene is TRBV4-2, the J gene TRBJ2-2; TRBD2 aligns across 7 bases. From germline, CDR1 is LGHNA and CDR2 YNFKEQ. The ends lost 1 base at V and 0 bases at J; junction bases unmatched: 8. This CDR3 has 18 residues. CDR3 bases: TGTGCCAGCAGCCAAGCGGCCCTGGGACTACCGAACACCGGGGAGCTGTTTTTT. Protein sequence: CASSQAALGLPNTGELFF.

This clonotype was counted between two and nine times. The genes are TRBV20-1 and TRBJ2-7, with 8 bases that match TRBD1. Trimming removed 6 bases from V and 3 bases from J; junction bases left unmatched: 13. Germline V CDR1 and CDR2: DFQATT, SNEGSKA (reference sequence). The CDR3 is 15 amino acids. CDR3 coding DNA: TGCAGTGCCACTGGACAGGGCCCCATCTACTACGAGCAGTACTTC. Amino acid sequence: CSATGQGPIYYEQYF.

The rearrangement joins TRBV5-1 to TRBJ2-1, with 7 positions matching TRBD2. V shed 4 bases, J shed 12 bases, and the junction held 13 bases outside the gene matches. The CDR3 contains 14 residues. Germline V gene sequence: CDR1 SGHRS, CDR2 YFSETQ. This CDR3 reads CASSPDSSGPGQFF. The CDR3 DNA follows: TGCGCCAGCAGCCCGGACTCTAGCGGCCCTGGGCAGTTCTTC.

This clonotype was seen many times. The V call is TRBV7-8, the J call TRBJ1-1, with D unresolved. Germline assignment: CDR1 SGHVS and CDR2 FQNEAQ. Trimming stripped 5 bases from V and 1 base from J, with 17 bases between. This CDR3 region has 16 residues. CDR3 coding DNA: TGTGCCAGCAGCCCTCCCCCCTGGACCACGAACACTGAAGCTTTCTTT. It encodes CASSPPPWTTNTEAFF.

About this clonotype itself: A much larger clone differs by one base, so this may be a read error. The chain joins TRBV20-1 to TRBJ1-5; D unresolved. This CDR3 comprises 12 residues. Germline V gives CDR1 DFQATT, CDR2 SNEGSKA (reference sequence). Trimming took 6 bases from V and 2 from J, leaving 8 bases between them. The CDR3 reads CSALRGNQPQHF. CDR3 sequence (DNA): TGCAGTGCCCTGAGGGGCAATCAGCCCCAGCATTTT.

This clonotype came up many times. The J gene is TRBJ2-7, the V gene TRBV2; 7 bases agree with TRBD2. CDR1 is SNHLY and CDR2 is FYNNEI in the germline V gene. There are 15 residues in the CDR3. Germline trimming cut 3 bases from V and 1 base from J; bases unmatched to any gene: 6. CDR3 in DNA: TGTGCCAGCAGTGATCTACTAGCGTTGTCCTACGAGCAGTACTTC. It codes for CASSDLLALSYEQYF.

For this clonotype: With a much larger clone just one base away, this may be a read error. The chain couples TRBV28 to TRBJ2-3; 8 positions agree with TRBD2. Germline V gene lookup returns CDR1 MDHEN and CDR2 SYDVKM. CDR3 size: 17 residues. V lost 6 bases to trimming and J lost 11 bases; unmatched junction nucleotides: 22. CDR3 sequence reads: CASSRLMASPAGGMQYF. As DNA, the CDR3 is TGTGCCAGCAGCCGCCTCATGGCTAGCCCGGCGGGGGGTATGCAGTATTTT.

This chain uses TRBV2 with TRBJ2-1; 15 nucleotides line up with TRBD2. The CDR3 spans 16 residues. With V trimmed by 0 bases and J by 9 bases, 3 bases remained unmatched. Germline CDR1 and CDR2: SNHLY and FYNNEI. In DNA form, the CDR3 reads TGTGCCAGCAGTGAAGCATGGACTAGCGGGAGGGTTGAGCAGTTCTTC. Amino acids: CASSEAWTSGRVEQFF.

This clonotype was seen ten or more times. The V call is TRBV27, the J call TRBJ1-2; 7 bases agree with TRBD1. The V gene end was trimmed by 8 bases and the J gene end by 2 bases; junction bases not matched to a gene: 8. Germline CDR1 is MNHEY and CDR2 is SMNVEV (reference sequence). The CDR3 consists of 14 residues. The CDR3 nucleotides are TGTGCCAGCGCCAACAGGGGTGCCAACTATGGCTACACCTTC. This encodes CASANRGANYGYTF.

This clonotype has more than one count but fewer than ten. The J gene is TRBJ2-5, the V gene TRBV5-4; D perhaps matches TRBD2 (6 bases). The germline V and J ends were trimmed by 4 bases and 2 bases, with 9 bases remaining between them. The CDR3 has 13 residues. Germline CDR1 reads SGHNT; CDR2 reads YYREEE (reference sequence). The CDR3 is CASSAGSQETQYF. The CDR3 bases are TGTGCCAGCAGCGCGGGGTCTCAAGAGACCCAGTACTTC.

This clonotype turned up a few times. This chain joins TRBV5-4 and TRBJ2-3, with 7 bases aligning to TRBD2. The germline V gene encodes CDR1 SGHNT and CDR2 YYREEE (reference sequence). The CDR3 has 15 amino acids. The ends lost 0 bases at V and 4 bases at J; junction bases unmatched: 5. The DNA of the CDR3 is TGTGCCAGCAGCTTGGGTAGCGGGTCCGCAGATACGCAGTATTTT. Its protein is CASSLGSGSADTQYF.

This clonotype was observed a few times. The V call is TRBV7-2, the J call TRBJ2-5; D is undetermined. The length of the CDR3 is 15 residues. Trimming pared 5 bases from V and 5 bases from J, leaving 18 bases between. Germline V CDR1 and CDR2: SGHTA, FQGNSA. The CDR3 reads CASSPSLGSRETQYF. The CDR3 DNA is TGTGCCAGCAGCCCCTCCCTTGGTTCGAGGGAGACCCAGTACTTC.

This clonotype was counted ten times or more. The genes are TRBV20-1 and TRBJ2-5; 7 bases map to TRBD2. This CDR3 has 14 residues. CDR1 is DFQATT and CDR2 is SNEGSKA in the germline V gene (reference sequence). The junction had 6 bases not matched to a gene; V was cut back by 0 bases and J by 5 bases. In DNA, the CDR3 is TGCAGTGCTAGAGATCTGGCGGGAGCTGAGACCCAGTACTTC. Translation gives CSARDLAGAETQYF.

This clonotype was picked up a small number of times. The chain's CDR3 is CASSLIGRGTYNEQFF. CDR3 nucleotides: TGCGCCAGCAGCTTGATCGGCCGAGGGACCTACAATGAGCAGTTCTTC. The rearrangement joins TRBV5-1 to TRBJ2-1; D is perhaps TRBD2 (5 bases). Trimming took 1 base from V and 2 from J, leaving 13 bases between them. Looked up from germline, CDR1 is SGHRS and CDR2 is YFSETQ. CDR3 length equals 16 residues.

This clonotype has more than one count but fewer than ten. The V call is TRBV20-1, the J call TRBJ2-1; D gene uncertain. Per the germline V gene, CDR1 is DFQATT and CDR2 is SNEGSKA (reference sequence). V lost 3 bases to trimming and J lost 7 bases, with 16 bases between them. CDR3 length equals 14 residues. The CDR3 sequence: CSARTDLNRNEQFF. CDR3 bases: TGCAGTGCTAGGACGGACCTTAATAGGAATGAGCAGTTCTTC.

This clonotype has ten or more counts. CDR3 bases: TGTGCCAGCAGTTCGGGGACAGCGTATTTCTATGGCTACACCTTC. The encoded protein is CASSSGTAYFYGYTF. The chain is built from TRBV6-6 and TRBJ1-2, with TRBD1 matching over 7 bases. The J segment lost 4 bases and the V segment lost 4 bases, leaving 9 bases of the junction unmatched. The CDR3 is made up of 15 amino acids. Germline V CDR1 and CDR2: MNHNY, SVGAGI (reference sequence).

There are many counts of this clonotype. This chain uses TRBV6-6 with TRBJ2-7; D not resolved. The length of the CDR3 is 13 residues. The V end lost 2 bases, the J end lost 6 bases, and 11 bases lay between the germline ends. Germline V gene sequence: CDR1 MNHNY, CDR2 SVGAGI (reference sequence). The CDR3 is CASSYPQMGEQYF. In nucleotides, the CDR3 is TGTGCCAGCAGTTACCCCCAGATGGGCGAGCAGTACTTC.

This clonotype was seen many times. The chain links TRBV18 to TRBJ2-7, with a weak D call TRBD2 (7 bases). The CDR3 consists of 16 residues. The germline V gene encodes CDR1 KGHSH and CDR2 LQKENI. The V and J ends lost 3 bases and 5 bases respectively, with 20 bases between them. CDR3 sequence (DNA): TGTGCCAGCTCACCGGGGGCTAGCGGAGCGGTCCACGAGCAGTACTTC. Protein: CASSPGASGAVHEQYF.

This clonotype has only a few counts. This rearrangement joins TRBV20-1 to TRBJ2-7; D unclear. V dropped 1 base and J dropped 1 base, with 8 bases sitting between them. Germline values: CDR1 DFQATT, CDR2 SNEGSKA (reference sequence). There are 13 residues in the CDR3. This CDR3 reads CSARAGGSYEQYF. Written as DNA, the CDR3 is TGCAGTGCTAGAGCAGGCGGTTCCTACGAGCAGTACTTC.

This clonotype was counted only a few times. The chain combines TRBV7-2 with TRBJ2-2; D is perhaps TRBD2 (6 bases). The V end lost 1 base, the J end lost 4 bases, and 19 bases lay between the germline ends. CDR1 SGHTA and CDR2 FQGNSA come from the germline V gene. CDR3 length: 18 residues. DNA for the CDR3: TGTGCCAGCAGCTTAGAACCTCTTTGGCGGGGAGGCACCGGGGAGCTGTTTTTT. Translating it yields CASSLEPLWRGGTGELFF.

This clonotype was observed a few times. The chain employs TRBV20-1 and TRBJ1-2; D not resolved. The V gene's germline CDR1 is DFQATT and CDR2 SNEGSKA (reference sequence). CDR3 length: 16 amino acids. V lost 6 bases, J lost 0 bases, and 20 bases lay in between. The CDR3 is CSALPGGLSTNYGYTF. The CDR3 nucleotides read TGCAGTGCCCTACCCGGCGGGCTGTCCACTAACTATGGCTACACCTTC.